The clone carrying this T cell receptor (beta chain) occurred a few times. Next came a second PCR, run for about 7 to 12 cycles, which used a sample-barcoded 5' primer along with a J-beta primer mix. Every cDNA was tagged by a template-switch adaptor with 12 random nucleotides. Samples each returned at least 2.5 million CDR3-containing paired-end reads. TCRdb redid the calling of the 5' RACE reads with MiXCR, one entry per CDR3 protein. The sample lists some 710,000 distinct CDR3 sequences, around a fifth seen once, with about 22% in the top ten. The data were obtained in a study of blood T cells in healthy people across ages. Looking at the study overall: Template switching caught about one barcoded beta molecule for each two T cells.

Isolated PBMCs totaled at least 7 million in each sample. The CDR3 has 16 amino acids. Germline-derived CDR1 and CDR2 are DFQATT and SNEGSKA (reference sequence). J lost 5 bases, V lost 2 bases, and 12 bases had no gene match. The specimen was blood. V and J are TRBV20-1 and TRBJ2-3, with 8 bases fitting TRBD2. This TCR came from a man aged 70-80 years in good health. CDR3 sequence: CSARSQRGTIRDTQYF. CDR3 DNA: TGCAGTGCTAGAAGCCAGCGGGGGACTATTAGAGATACGCAGTATTTT.